A single sample is the source of the 17 T cell receptor beta chains below, sequenced in a study of resident and recirculating memory T cells in vitiligo. Profiling relied on immunoSEQ multiplex PCR, and the TCRdb table lists in-frame clones only, not all of them. The sample has around 78,000 clones, 92% seen once. The sample was blood. Receptors originate from a male donor with vitiligo.

This chain links TRBV13 with TRBJ2-1, with 8 positions matching TRBD2. The germline gives CDR1 PRHDT, CDR2 FYEKMQ (reference sequence). There are 14 residues in the CDR3. J was trimmed by 7 bases and V by 5 bases; bases with no gene match: 7. CDR3 amino acids: CASSPGGANNEQFF. CDR3 bases: TGTGCCAGCAGCCCCGGGGGGGCCAATAATGAGCAGTTCTTC.

The chain links TRBV5-4 to TRBJ2-7; TRBD2 aligns across 8 bases. The junction had 9 bases not matched to a gene; V was cut back by 3 bases and J by 4 bases. CDR1 and CDR2 (germline): SGHNT, YYREEE (reference sequence). This CDR3 has 15 residues. The CDR3 sequence is CASSWERETKYEQYF. DNA of the CDR3: TGTGCCAGCAGCTGGGAGCGGGAGACGAAATACGAGCAGTACTTC.

The chain links TRBV6-5 to TRBJ2-7; D is unresolved. Trimming took 0 bases from V and 7 from J, leaving 7 bases between them. The CDR3 runs 12 residues. CDR1 is MNHEY, CDR2 SVGAGI, per germline. Written as DNA, the CDR3 is TGTGCCAGCAGTTACTCGGGCAGGGAGCAGTACTTC. Protein: CASSYSGREQYF.

This clone was seen once. The gene calls are TRBV5-6 and TRBJ1-1, with TRBD1 as a possible D gene (6 bases). Per the germline V gene, CDR1 is SGHDT and CDR2 is YYEEEE. V was cut by 4 bases and J by 5 bases, with 15 bases left in between. This CDR3 is 14 amino acids long. For the CDR3, the DNA is TGTGCCAGCAGCCCCTGGGGAGGGGGAACTGAAGCTTTCTTT. It codes for CASSPWGGGTEAFF.

The V gene is TRBV11-1, the J gene TRBJ2-7, with a weak D call TRBD2 (6 bases). Trimming shortened V by 3 bases and J by 4 bases, and 10 bases separated the two germline ends. The CDR3 spans 13 residues. The germline gives CDR1 SGHAT, CDR2 FQDESV (reference sequence). The CDR3 bases are TGTGCCAGCAGCTTGTCAGGGACTTACGAGCAGTACTTC. This translates into CASSLSGTYEQYF.

The V gene is TRBV5-4, the J gene TRBJ2-7; 11 bases align to TRBD2. The germline V gene encodes CDR1 SGHNT and CDR2 YYREEE (reference sequence). There are 15 residues in the CDR3. V gave up 3 bases and J gave up 1 base; unmatched junction bases: 3. CDR3 in amino acids: CASSSIAGGSYEQYF. The CDR3 DNA reads as TGTGCCAGCAGCTCTATAGCGGGAGGGTCCTACGAGCAGTACTTC.

The CDR3, as DNA: TGTGCCAGCAGCAGGACAGGGGGTCTCCCCTACGAGCAGTACTTC. Protein: CASSRTGGLPYEQYF. The chain uses TRBV9 and TRBJ2-7; 10 bases are a match to TRBD1. The CDR3 spans 15 residues. Germline CDR1 reads SGDLS; CDR2 reads YYNGEE. With 4 bases clipped from V and 2 bases from J, the junction kept 6 bases outside the gene matches. The full variable domain, its missing parts supplied by reference TRBV9 and TRBJ2-7, is DSGVTQTPKHLITATGQRVTLRCSPRSGDLSVYWYQQSLDQGLQFLIQYYNGEERAKGNILERFSAQQFPDLHSELNLSSLELGDSALYFCASSRTGGLPYEQYFGPGTRLTVT.

The chain uses TRBV28 and TRBJ2-2; the D is unclear. V dropped 4 bases and J dropped 4 bases, with 10 bases sitting between them. CDR1 is MDHEN and CDR2 is SYDVKM in the germline V gene. CDR3 length: 14 residues. CDR3 amino acids: CASSSLTGTGELFF. The CDR3 DNA reads as TGTGCCAGCAGTTCCCTCACGGGCACCGGGGAGCTGTTTTTT.

CDR3 sequence reads: CATALGGDGDEQYF. Here the CDR3 DNA reads TGTGCCACCGCATTGGGGGGGGACGGAGACGAGCAGTACTTC. The V call is TRBV18, the J call TRBJ2-7; 7 bases map to TRBD2. The germline CDR1 and CDR2 sequences are KGHSH and LQKENI. The J segment lost 5 bases and the V segment lost 10 bases, leaving 14 bases of the junction unmatched. This CDR3 spans 14 amino acids. The whole variable domain, filled in from reference TRBV18 and TRBJ2-7, reads NAGVMQNPRHLVRRRGQEARLRCSPMKGHSHVYWYRQLPEEGLKFMVYLQKENIIDESGMPKERFSAEFPKEGPSILRIQQVVRGDSAAYFCATALGGDGDEQYFGPGTRLTVT.

This clone has only one observation. The chain carries TRBV10-3 and TRBJ2-1; 10 positions agree with TRBD2. This CDR3 contains 15 residues. From germline, CDR1 is ENHRY and CDR2 SYGVKD. V dropped 4 bases and J dropped 4; count of bases not matched to a gene: 4. CDR3 region: CAISAKREGYNEQFF. CDR3 coding DNA: TGTGCCATCAGTGCTAAGCGGGAGGGGTACAATGAGCAGTTCTTC.

The chain has TRBV5-1 and TRBJ2-7, with a possible D match to TRBD1 (5 bases). Germline lookup yields CDR1 SGHRS and CDR2 YFSETQ. This CDR3 comprises 12 residues. V lost 2 bases and J lost 6, with 9 bases in between. The CDR3 DNA sequence: TGCGCCAGCAGCTTTGGGCAGGGCGAGCAGTACTTC. It is translated as CASSFGQGEQYF.

This clone was observed a few times. The J gene is TRBJ1-1, the V gene TRBV20-1; D gene ambiguous. Per germline, CDR1 DFQATT and CDR2 SNEGSKA (reference sequence). The CDR3 is 10 amino acids. Trimming left V 4 bases short and J 5 bases short, with 5 bases between. In DNA form, the CDR3 reads TGCAGTGCTAAAACTACTGAAGCTTTCTTT. Amino acid sequence: CSAKTTEAFF.

The chain employs TRBV18 and TRBJ1-1; D unclear. Germline V CDR1 and CDR2: KGHSH, LQKENI. The CDR3 totals 13 residues. V shed 2 bases and J shed 7 bases, with 11 bases lying between them. Here the CDR3 DNA reads TGTGCCAGCTCACCAAGTCTCCACAATGAAGCTTTCTTT. This codes for CASSPSLHNEAFF.

The chain employs TRBV5-4 and TRBJ2-3; D may be TRBD2 (6 bases). V was trimmed by 4 bases and J by 6 bases, leaving 18 bases between them. The CDR3 consists of 15 residues. Germline V lookup: CDR1 SGHNT, CDR2 YYREEE (reference sequence). The CDR3 loop is CASSLNRDSLDTQYF. The CDR3 DNA follows: TGTGCCAGCAGCCTCAATCGGGACTCCCTTGATACGCAGTATTTT.

There are a few counts of this clone. The same CDR3 can be traced to other DNA sequences in this sample. The chain carries TRBV28 and TRBJ1-1; D is unclear. V was pared by 2 bases and J by 4 bases, with 5 bases between. This CDR3 region has 12 residues. CDR1 and CDR2 from the germline V gene are MDHEN and SYDVKM. The CDR3 here is CASSLRGTEAFF. The CDR3 DNA follows: TGTGCCAGCAGTTTACGGGGCACTGAAGCTTTCTTT. Variable domain in full (rest from reference TRBV28 and TRBJ1-1): DVKVTQSSRYLVKRTGEKVFLECVQDMDHENMFWYRQDPGLGLRLIYFSYDVKMKEKGDIPEGYSVSREKKERFSLILESASTNQTSMYLCASSLRGTEAFFGQGTRLTVV.

This sequence joins TRBV6-5 and TRBJ1-2; D uncertain. Germline CDR1 reads MNHEY; CDR2 reads SVGAGI. This CDR3 region has 15 residues. The V gene lost 0 bases and the J gene lost 2 bases, with 10 bases spanning the gap. This CDR3 is CASSYSGVPNYGYTF. The CDR3, as DNA: TGTGCCAGCAGTTACTCCGGGGTACCCAACTATGGCTACACCTTC.

The chain carries TRBV5-1 and TRBJ2-5; D is possibly TRBD2 (6 bases). Germline CDR1 and CDR2: SGHRS and YFSETQ. The CDR3 is 14 residues long. V dropped 0 bases and J dropped 5 bases, with 11 bases sitting between them. The CDR3 loop is CASSLVEGMETQYF. The DNA of the CDR3 is TGCGCCAGCAGCTTGGTGGAGGGGATGGAGACCCAGTACTTC.